This T cell receptor beta chain derives from a study of T cell responses to AZD1222 COVID-19 vaccine. Study-level points and caveats: Researchers report vaccine-associated CD4 TCRs spanning spike, with dominance at 160-218 and 743-854. Variant regions that are unmutated are reportedly the target of nearly half of spike-specific TCRs. Donors were largely white British and mainly female; clonal diversity was possibly underestimated. Only 5 or 6 individuals given AZD1222 were seropositive at baseline.

This clone was picked up one time. Its matching antigen is unknown. Assay used: immunoSEQ multiplex PCR; TCRdb lists only in-frame clones, some missing. The repertoire consists of approximately 98,000 clones, with about nine tenths occurring once and the leading ten covering roughly 3%. Here the sequenced sample was peripheral blood, taken on day 0 of MenACWY control vaccination. The clonotype comes from an adult in good health.

CDR3 sequence reads: CASSDRDGQGRQPQHF. Here the CDR3 DNA reads TGTGCCAGCAGCGACCGGGACGGACAAGGGAGACAGCCCCAGCATTTT. The chain employs TRBV7-2 and TRBJ1-5; D perhaps matches TRBD1 (5 bases). Looked up from germline, CDR1 is SGHTA and CDR2 is FQGNSA. The CDR3 extends over 16 amino acids. V lost 5 bases to trimming and J lost 7 bases, with 21 bases between them. The full variable domain, with the rest looked up from reference TRBV7-2 and TRBJ1-5, is GAGVSQSPSNKVTEKGKDVELRCDPISGHTALYWYRQSLGQGLEFLIYFQGNSAPDKSGLPSDRFSAERTGGSVSTLTIQRTQQEDSAVYLCASSDRDGQGRQPQHFGDGTRLSIL.